One sample yielded the 26 T cell receptor beta chains listed below, sequenced in a study of T-cell memory formation after mild COVID-19. TCRdb independently ran MiXCR on the 5' RACE reads; one entry per CDR3 protein. The repertoire consists of some 200,000 distinct CDR3 sequences, with 20% to 25% occurring once and the leading ten covering under 25%. Specimen: PBMCs or a T cell subset sorted from them (not recorded which). These receptors were collected from an adult woman who had mild COVID-19 (a few samples of this study predate the infection). Cell type and time point are not known.

V gene TRBV4-2 combines with J gene TRBJ1-4; D gene uncertain. CDR3 length: 15 amino acids. Germline CDR1 is LGHNA and CDR2 is YNFKEQ. The V and J ends lost 1 base and 11 bases respectively, with 17 bases between them. CDR3 bases: TGTGCCAGCAGCCAAGGATTTGGAAGTATTGGGAAACTGTTTTTT. The encoded protein is CASSQGFGSIGKLFF.

V usage is TRBV7-9 and J usage is TRBJ1-1; the D gene is possibly TRBD1 (6 bases). Germline CDR1 and CDR2: SEHNR and FQNEAQ (reference sequence). The V end lost 1 base, the J end lost 7 bases, and 19 bases lay between the germline ends. This CDR3 comprises 16 residues. The CDR3 loop is CASSLGRTATTLEAFF. CDR3 bases: TGTGCCAGCAGCTTAGGGCGGACAGCCACTACCCTTGAAGCTTTCTTT.

The chain combines TRBV29-1 with TRBJ1-3; D may be TRBD1 (6 bases). The V and J ends lost 5 bases and 4 bases respectively, with 12 bases between them. Germline V gene sequence: CDR1 SQVTM, CDR2 ANQGSEA. The CDR3 loop spans 13 amino acids. CDR3 bases: TGCAGCGTTCAACAGGGATCAGGAAACACCATATATTTT. The encoded protein is CSVQQGSGNTIYF.

This clonotype was detected a few times. CDR3 region: CASSQDPGEYGYTF. The CDR3 DNA reads as TGCGCCAGCAGCCAAGATCCAGGGGAGTATGGCTACACCTTC. The chain links TRBV4-3 to TRBJ1-2, with D possibly matching TRBD1 (6 bases). The CDR3 totals 14 residues. V was shortened by 0 bases and J by 5 bases, with 10 bases between the two germline ends. Germline values: CDR1 LGHNA, CDR2 YSLEER.

V and J are TRBV4-1 and TRBJ2-6, with unresolved D. Germline CDR1 MGHRA, CDR2 YSYEKL. V was shortened by 1 base and J by 0 bases, with 10 bases between the two germline ends. The CDR3 is 17 residues long. The DNA of the CDR3 is TGCGCCAGCAGCCAAGTCCCCGCCAGCTCTGGGGCCAACGTCCTGACTTTC. Protein: CASSQVPASSGANVLTF.

Many counts were recorded for this clonotype. The J gene is TRBJ2-7, the V gene TRBV4-1; no clear D. This CDR3 is 15 amino acids long. Trimming stripped 0 bases from V and 1 base from J, with 10 bases between. Germline V CDR1 and CDR2: MGHRA, YSYEKL. CDR3 nucleotides: TGCGCCAGCAGCCAAGACGGAGACTCGTCCTACGAGCAGTACTTC. Protein product: CASSQDGDSSYEQYF.

This clonotype was counted a few times. CDR3 bases: TGTGCCAGCAGTGAAATGGCCCCAGATACGCAGTATTTT. It yields the protein CASSEMAPDTQYF. The J gene is TRBJ2-3, the V gene TRBV6-1; D call uncertain. Germline values: CDR1 MNHNS, CDR2 SASEGT. Trimming took off 2 bases at V and 4 bases at J, with 7 bases between the two ends. The CDR3 runs to 13 residues.

This clonotype has a handful of counts. This chain connects TRBV7-6 to TRBJ2-1, with unresolved D. The CDR3 has 11 residues. Germline V gives CDR1 SGHVS, CDR2 FNYEAQ. V was cut by 4 bases and J by 9 bases, with 7 bases left in between. The CDR3 region has the DNA TGTGCCAGCAGCTCACCGGGTGAGCAGTTCTTC. Its translation: CASSSPGEQFF. The whole variable domain, remainder taken from reference TRBV7-6 and TRBJ2-1, is GAGVSQSPRYKVTKRGQDVALRCDPISGHVSLYWYRQALGQGPEFLTYFNYEAQQDKSGLPNDRFSAERPEGSISTLTIQRTEQRDSAMYRCASSSPGEQFFGPGTRLTVL.

This clonotype was found a few times. The CDR3 region is CASSHKLGSNTGELFF. The CDR3 DNA sequence: TGCGCCAGCAGCCATAAACTGGGATCGAACACCGGGGAGCTGTTTTTT. The chain is built from TRBV4-1 and TRBJ2-2; D call uncertain. The CDR3 covers 16 residues. V lost 3 bases and J lost 0, with 11 bases in between. Germline V gene data show CDR1 as MGHRA and CDR2 as YSYEKL.

This chain joins TRBV4-1 and TRBJ2-6; D gene unclear. CDR3 size: 20 residues. Germline values: CDR1 MGHRA, CDR2 YSYEKL. The V gene lost 1 base and the J gene lost 1 base, with 20 bases spanning the gap. The chain's CDR3 is CASSQAWSPRPGSGANVLTF. The CDR3 bases are TGCGCCAGCAGCCAAGCTTGGTCTCCCCGTCCGGGTTCTGGGGCCAACGTCCTGACTTTC.

The chain couples TRBV7-9 to TRBJ2-3; no clear D gene. Per germline, CDR1 SEHNR and CDR2 FQNEAQ (reference sequence). Trimming pared 5 bases from V and 4 bases from J, leaving 10 bases between. The CDR3 length is 13 residues. The DNA of the CDR3 is TGTGCCAGCAGCCCCTCAGTAGCAGATACGCAGTATTTT. This translates into CASSPSVADTQYF.

The chain is built from TRBV5-5 and TRBJ2-7; perhaps D is TRBD1 or TRBD2 (5 bases each). Looked up from germline, CDR1 is SGHKS and CDR2 is YYEKEE (reference sequence). The V end lost 1 base, the J end lost 2 bases, and 13 bases lay between the germline ends. The length of the CDR3 is 15 residues. The CDR3 sequence: CASSLPPGPTYEQYF. The DNA for the CDR3 is TGTGCCAGCAGCTTGCCTCCGGGGCCTACCTACGAGCAGTACTTC. The full variable domain, with the rest looked up from reference TRBV5-5 and TRBJ2-7, is DAGVTQSPTHLIKTRGQQVTLRCSPISGHKSVSWYQQVLGQGPQFIFQYYEKEERGRGNFPDRFSARQFPNYSSELNVNALLLGDSALYLCASSLPPGPTYEQYFGPGTRLTVT.

This clonotype occurred a few times. The CDR3 nucleotides are TGTGCCAGCAGTCCACATATAGGGAGACCGAACACCGGGGAGCTGTTTTTT. Translation: CASSPHIGRPNTGELFF. This sequence joins TRBV12-3 or TRBV12-4 and TRBJ2-2; D is possibly TRBD2 (5 bases). The V end lost 5 bases, the J end lost 0 bases, and 16 bases lay between the germline ends. The CDR3 is made up of 17 amino acids.

This clonotype appeared a few times. This rearrangement joins TRBV29-1 to TRBJ1-1, with 8 positions matching TRBD1. Germline lookup yields CDR1 SQVTM and CDR2 ANQGSEA. J lost 5 bases, V lost 6 bases, and 8 bases had no gene match. The CDR3 has 13 residues. The CDR3 nucleotides read TGCAGCGTCGAGACAGGGGCGGAGACTGAAGCTTTCTTT. This translates into CSVETGAETEAFF.

J is TRBJ2-1 and V is TRBV20-1; maybe TRBD2 (5 bases). The CDR3 contains 12 residues. CDR1 and CDR2 (germline): DFQATT, SNEGSKA (reference sequence). Trimming left V 0 bases short and J 12 bases short, with 12 bases between. DNA for the CDR3: TGCAGTGCTAGAGACGGCGCGGCGGGGCAGTTCTTC. Translation: CSARDGAAGQFF.

This chain uses TRBV4-1 with TRBJ1-1; D ambiguous. Per germline, CDR1 MGHRA and CDR2 YSYEKL. The length of the CDR3 is 14 residues. V dropped 1 base and J dropped 4 bases, with 10 bases sitting between them. The DNA for the CDR3 is TGCGCCAGCAGCCAAGGTGTCGTTGCCACTGAAGCTTTCTTT. Its translation is CASSQGVVATEAFF.

This chain connects TRBV4-2 to TRBJ2-5; 10 bases line up with TRBD2. Germline values: CDR1 LGHNA, CDR2 YNFKEQ. Unmatched junction bases numbered 3, after V lost 4 bases and J lost 1 base. The CDR3 length is 15 residues. The CDR3 sequence is CASSLPSGGQETQYF. The CDR3 DNA sequence: TGTGCCAGCAGCCTCCCTAGCGGGGGCCAAGAGACCCAGTACTTC.

The DNA for the CDR3 is TGCAGCGTTGAAAGGGGAGGGAATCCTGAAGCTTTCTTT. Protein product: CSVERGGNPEAFF. This chain links TRBV29-1 with TRBJ1-1; tentative D call: TRBD1 (5 bases). The CDR3 is made up of 13 amino acids. Germline V gene sequence: CDR1 SQVTM, CDR2 ANQGSEA. The V end lost 2 bases, the J end lost 6 bases, and 13 bases lay between the germline ends.

The chain recombines TRBV7-2 with TRBJ2-1; 8 bases are shared with TRBD2. Unmatched junction bases numbered 4, after V lost 3 bases and J lost 3 bases. In germline, CDR1 is SGHTA, CDR2 FQGNSA. The CDR3 runs to 15 residues. CDR3 sequence (DNA): TGTGCCAGCAGCTTTAGTCTAGCGGGCTACAATGAGCAGTTCTTC. Its protein is CASSFSLAGYNEQFF.

The gene calls are TRBV12-3 or TRBV12-4 and TRBJ2-1; perhaps TRBD1 as D (5 bases). The CDR3 consists of 14 residues. V lost 2 bases, J lost 4 bases, and 9 bases lay in between. CDR3 residues: CASSLWQGYNEQFF. CDR3 DNA: TGTGCCAGCAGTTTATGGCAGGGTTACAATGAGCAGTTCTTC.

The chain joins TRBV20-1 to TRBJ2-1, with D possibly matching TRBD2 (6 bases). The CDR3 totals 12 residues. CDR1 is DFQATT, CDR2 SNEGSKA, per germline (reference sequence). V was pared by 1 base and J by 10 bases, with 11 bases between. In DNA form, the CDR3 reads TGCAGTGCTAGAGGTCCGGGGGTGGAGCAGTTCTTC. This translates into CSARGPGVEQFF.

This clonotype was seen only a few times. DNA of the CDR3: TGTGCCATCAGTGAAATCGAGACACCTCTGGGGGAGACCCAGTACTTC. Amino acid sequence: CAISEIETPLGETQYF. V and J are TRBV10-3 and TRBJ2-5, with D unresolved. Germline V CDR1 and CDR2: ENHRY, SYGVKD. This CDR3 has 16 amino acids. With 3 bases removed from V and 5 bases from J, the gap between germline ends came to 19 bases.

This clonotype turned up a few times. V gene TRBV7-9 combines with J gene TRBJ1-1; the match to TRBD1 covers 8 bases. The CDR3 runs 14 residues. CDR1 is SEHNR, CDR2 FQNEAQ, per germline (reference sequence). V lost 4 bases to trimming and J lost 4 bases; unmatched junction nucleotides: 5. The CDR3 protein is CASSYTTGGTEAFF. CDR3 DNA: TGTGCCAGCAGCTATACAACAGGGGGCACTGAAGCTTTCTTT. The variable domain in full, with the rest retrieved from reference TRBV7-9 and TRBJ1-1, is DTGVSQNPRHKITKRGQNVTFRCDPISEHNRLYWYRQTLGQGPEFLTYFQNEAQLEKSRLLSDRFSAERPKGSFSTLEIQRTEQGDSAMYLCASSYTTGGTEAFFGQGTRLTVV.

The chain combines TRBV24-1 with TRBJ1-1; 7 bases map to TRBD1. V trimming: 4 bases; J trimming: 1 base; junction bases outside the gene matches: 20. Per germline, CDR1 KGHDR and CDR2 SFDVKD. CDR3 size: 20 residues. CDR3 region: CATSEPQGQPVYKWNTEAFF. In DNA, the CDR3 is TGTGCCACCAGTGAACCGCAGGGACAGCCGGTTTATAAGTGGAACACTGAAGCTTTCTTT.

This clonotype appeared a few times. The rearrangement joins TRBV6-1 to TRBJ1-6; D possibly corresponds to TRBD1 (5 bases). This CDR3 contains 16 residues. V shed 2 bases and J shed 4 bases, with 12 bases lying between them. The germline V gene encodes CDR1 MNHNS and CDR2 SASEGT. CDR3 loop: CASSETARQYNSPLHF. The CDR3 nucleotides read TGTGCCAGCAGTGAAACGGCAAGACAGTATAATTCACCCCTCCACTTT.

The J gene is TRBJ1-2, the V gene TRBV12-3 or TRBV12-4; 11 nucleotides agree with TRBD1. CDR3 length: 16 residues. V trimming: 4 bases; J trimming: 6 bases; junction bases outside the gene matches: 10. This CDR3 reads CASSWAGQGARDGYTF. In DNA, the CDR3 is TGTGCCAGCAGTTGGGCCGGACAGGGGGCAAGGGATGGCTACACCTTC.